The source of this TCR beta chain is a study of cytomegalovirus exposure and HLA in healthy donors. About the study: An early release of data contained around 80 million unique TCRs, which came from HLA-typed donors.

The PCR made use of 60 Vbeta and 13 Jbeta primers. Clones were sequenced by immunoSEQ multiplex PCR, and TCRdb holds only the in-frame ones, with some missing. The sample carries around 140,000 clones, 75% to 80% recorded once. This CDR3 has 14 residues. V gave up 3 bases and J gave up 10 bases, with 14 bases separating them. Germline CDR1 and CDR2: SGHDT and YYEEEE. The rearrangement links TRBV5-6 to TRBJ1-6; D is perhaps TRBD1 (5 bases). The sequence came from a woman aged 60-70 years in good health and CMV-seronegative. Sequenced material: PBMCs. The CDR3 DNA sequence: TGTGCCAGCAGCTCCGGGACGGCGGGGTCACCCCTCCACTTT. This encodes CASSSGTAGSPLHF.